These 24 T cell receptor beta chains originate from one sample sequenced in a study of blood T cell repertoires in COVID-19. TCRdb keeps only in-frame clones here, not all; method: immunoSEQ multiplex PCR. The table shows tens of thousands of clones, with more than 75% occurring only once. Input material: peripheral blood. Receptor source: a human donor in a cohort sampled during active COVID-19.

The CDR3 loop reads CASSLAGQGGNYGYTF. The CDR3 DNA reads TGCGCCAGCAGCTTGGCGGGGCAGGGGGGAAACTATGGCTACACCTTC. The rearrangement joins TRBV5-1 to TRBJ1-2; 7 positions match TRBD1. Trimming cost V 0 bases and J 2 bases; bases outside gene matches: 7. Germline V lookup: CDR1 SGHRS, CDR2 YFSETQ. This CDR3 contains 16 residues.

This chain links TRBV13 with TRBJ1-5; maybe TRBD1 (6 bases). Germline V gene lookup returns CDR1 PRHDT and CDR2 FYEKMQ (reference sequence). The CDR3 loop spans 11 amino acids. V was pared by 9 bases and J by 9 bases, with 12 bases between. DNA for the CDR3: TGTGCCAGTAAACTCAGGGGGCCCCAGCATTTT. Its protein product is CASKLRGPQHF.

The sample holds a few counts of this clone. This chain joins TRBV3-1 (or the pseudogene TRBV3-2) and TRBJ1-1, with D perhaps TRBD1 (6 bases). The CDR3 consists of 19 residues. Trimming shortened V by 0 bases and J by 4 bases, and 24 bases separated the two germline ends. Germline assignment: CDR1 LGHDT and CDR2 YNNKEL (reference sequence). The CDR3 bases are TGTGCCAGCAGCCAAGATCTCTATCAGGGGCAGGGATTTGGCACTGAAGCTTTCTTT. Protein product: CASSQDLYQGQGFGTEAFF.

This chain connects TRBV5-1 to TRBJ1-2; D not resolved. CDR1 is SGHRS and CDR2 is YFSETQ in the germline V gene. This CDR3 contains 13 residues. The V gene lost 2 bases and the J gene lost 4 bases, with 9 bases spanning the gap. Here the CDR3 reads CASSLSTVYGYTF. Here the CDR3 DNA reads TGCGCCAGCAGCTTAAGCACGGTCTATGGCTACACCTTC.

This chain links TRBV6-5 with TRBJ1-2, with 8 positions matching TRBD1. Germline CDR1 and CDR2: MNHEY and SVGAGI. With 5 bases clipped from V and 3 bases from J, the junction kept 2 bases outside the gene matches. The length of the CDR3 is 13 residues. The chain's CDR3 is CASSKDRDYGYTF. The CDR3 DNA is TGTGCCAGCAGTAAGGACAGGGACTATGGCTACACCTTC.

V gene TRBV3-1 (or the pseudogene TRBV3-2) combines with J gene TRBJ2-2, with TRBD1 matching over 10 bases. The CDR3 runs to 14 residues. V lost 4 bases, J lost 8 bases, and 4 bases stayed unmatched. Germline lookup yields CDR1 LGHDT and CDR2 YNNKEL (reference sequence). CDR3 bases: TGTGCCAGCAGCCCAGGGACAGGGGCGGGGGAGCTGTTTTTT. Translated, it gives CASSPGTGAGELFF.

This chain connects TRBV5-4 to TRBJ2-7; 16 positions agree with TRBD2. The junction had 9 bases not matched to a gene; V was cut back by 5 bases and J by 7 bases. The CDR3 totals 16 residues. Germline V gene sequence: CDR1 SGHNT, CDR2 YYREEE (reference sequence). The CDR3 loop reads CASSSPGLAGGQEQYF. CDR3 sequence (DNA): TGTGCCAGCAGTTCACCGGGACTAGCGGGGGGGCAGGAGCAGTACTTC.

This chain joins TRBV5-1 and TRBJ2-7, with D possibly matching TRBD1 (5 bases). V was trimmed by 1 base and J by 2 bases, leaving 10 bases between them. The CDR3 extends over 14 amino acids. In germline, CDR1 is SGHRS, CDR2 YFSETQ. The CDR3 region is CASSLTQGPYEQYF. The CDR3 coding sequence is TGCGCCAGCAGCTTGACGCAGGGCCCCTACGAGCAGTACTTC.

This clone was counted between two and nine times. The chain employs TRBV7-3 and TRBJ1-2, with TRBD1 matching over 7 bases. With V trimmed by 5 bases and J by 0 bases, 6 bases remained unmatched. The CDR3 is 15 residues long. Germline V CDR1 and CDR2: SGHTA, FQGTGA. Written as DNA, the CDR3 is TGTGCCAGCAGCCAAGGCACAGGGGCTAACTATGGCTACACCTTC. It specifies CASSQGTGANYGYTF.

This chain links TRBV28 with TRBJ2-3; 14 nucleotides align to TRBD2. J was trimmed by 2 bases and V by 6 bases; bases with no gene match: 19. Germline CDR1 is MDHEN and CDR2 is SYDVKM. This CDR3 spans 21 amino acids. The CDR3 is CASSFNGLLGLAGANTDTQYF. The CDR3 DNA reads as TGTGCCAGCAGCTTTAATGGCTTATTGGGACTAGCGGGGGCCAACACAGATACGCAGTATTTT.

This chain joins TRBV15 and TRBJ2-7; 7 bases align to TRBD2. Germline trimming cut 2 bases from V and 3 bases from J; bases unmatched to any gene: 1. CDR3 length: 13 residues. Germline loops: CDR1 LNHNV, CDR2 YYDKDF (reference sequence). The CDR3 DNA follows: TGTGCCACCAGCAGATCTAGCGGCTACGAGCAGTACTTC. Its translation is CATSRSSGYEQYF.

The chain recombines TRBV7-9 with TRBJ2-3, with D hard to call. V was cut by 1 base and J by 3 bases, with 5 bases left in between. The CDR3 totals 13 residues. CDR1 is SEHNR and CDR2 is FQNEAQ in the germline V gene (reference sequence). The CDR3 bases are TGTGCCAGCAGCTTAGGACTGACAGATACGCAGTATTTT. Translated, it gives CASSLGLTDTQYF. The full variable domain, with the rest looked up from reference TRBV7-9 and TRBJ2-3, is DTGVSQNPRHKITKRGQNVTFRCDPISEHNRLYWYRQTLGQGPEFLTYFQNEAQLEKSRLLSDRFSAERPKGSFSTLEIQRTEQGDSAMYLCASSLGLTDTQYFGPGTRLTVL.

The chain carries TRBV2 and TRBJ1-1, with D perhaps matching TRBD1 (5 bases). Germline V gene lookup returns CDR1 SNHLY and CDR2 FYNNEI. This CDR3 region has 15 residues. V was shortened by 4 bases and J by 1 base, with 13 bases between the two germline ends. The CDR3 reads CASSGRRGTNTEAFF. CDR3 nucleotides: TGTGCCAGCAGTGGAAGGCGGGGGACGAACACTGAAGCTTTCTTT.

This chain connects TRBV5-6 to TRBJ1-2; D unresolved. This CDR3 contains 14 residues. CDR1 and CDR2 from the germline V gene are SGHDT and YYEEEE. The germline V and J ends were trimmed by 0 bases and 8 bases, with 14 bases remaining between them. CDR3 sequence (DNA): TGTGCCAGCAGCTTGGGCGGAGATCTCTGGGGCTACACCTTC. Protein: CASSLGGDLWGYTF.

This rearrangement joins TRBV21-1 to TRBJ1-6. TRBV21-1 is termed a pseudogene. The CDR3 is 15 amino acids. The CDR3 spells CASSGRSSYNSPLHF. The DNA of the CDR3 is TGTGCCAGCAGCGGGAGGAGCTCCTATAATTCACCCCTCCACTTT.

V is TRBV5-1 and J is TRBJ2-1, with unresolved D. Germline values: CDR1 SGHRS, CDR2 YFSETQ. The CDR3 is 15 residues long. The V gene lost 5 bases and the J gene lost 4 bases, with 16 bases spanning the gap. Here the CDR3 reads CASSSPGPRYNEQFF. CDR3 bases: TGCGCCAGCAGTTCCCCCGGTCCGCGATACAATGAGCAGTTCTTC.

V and J are TRBV18 and TRBJ1-5; 8 bases match TRBD1. V shed 4 bases, J shed 5 bases, and the junction held 7 bases outside the gene matches. Germline CDR1 and CDR2: KGHSH and LQKENI. CDR3 length: 15 amino acids. For the CDR3, the DNA is TGTGCCAGCTCACTTCTCGCAGGGGGCGATCAGCCCCAGCATTTT. Its protein is CASSLLAGGDQPQHF.

The gene calls are TRBV5-6 and TRBJ2-2; weak D call: TRBD1 (6 bases). This CDR3 region has 16 residues. Trimming removed 9 bases from V and 1 base from J, with 19 bases in between. Germline V gene data show CDR1 as SGHDT and CDR2 as YYEEEE. CDR3 protein: CAIKQGIQKNTGELFF. For the CDR3, the DNA is TGTGCCATCAAGCAGGGGATACAAAAGAACACCGGGGAGCTGTTTTTT.

To note about this clone: Sequence at one end of the junction differs from germline and may be a read error. V and J are TRBV15 and TRBJ2-3; 8 bases map to TRBD2. The CDR3 consists of 16 residues. From germline, CDR1 is LNHNV and CDR2 YYDKDF (reference sequence). CDR3 DNA: TGTGCCACCAGCAGGTTTAGCGGGGCAGGCACAGACACGCAGTATTTT. Translated: CATSRFSGAGTDTQYF.

This rearrangement joins TRBV6-4 to TRBJ2-1; TRBD2 aligns across 12 bases. This CDR3 is 16 amino acids long. The germline V gene encodes CDR1 MRHNA and CDR2 SNTAGT. J was trimmed by 2 bases and V by 4 bases; bases with no gene match: 3. CDR3 amino acids: CASSVLAGGAYNEQFF. The CDR3 nucleotides are TGTGCCAGCAGTGTTCTAGCGGGGGGGGCCTACAATGAGCAGTTCTTC.

This chain uses TRBV7-3 with TRBJ1-4; D might be TRBD1 (6 bases). V was clipped by 1 base and J by 0 bases, with 9 bases between them. Germline-derived CDR1 and CDR2 are SGHTA and FQGTGA. The CDR3 totals 16 residues. CDR3 region: CASSLIQGATNEKLFF. CDR3 nucleotide sequence: TGTGCCAGCAGCTTAATACAGGGTGCAACTAATGAAAAACTGTTTTTT. The full variable domain, completed using reference TRBV7-3 and TRBJ1-4, is GAGVSQTPSNKVTEKGKYVELRCDPISGHTALYWYRQSLGQGPEFLIYFQGTGAADDSGLPNDRFFAVRPEGSVSTLKIQRTERGDSAVYLCASSLIQGATNEKLFFGSGTQLSVL.

This clone has only one observation. The chain is built from TRBV6-6 and TRBJ2-6; perhaps TRBD2 as D (6 bases). The length of the CDR3 is 17 residues. CDR1 and CDR2 from the germline V gene are MNHNY and SVGAGI (reference sequence). The V end was cut by 5 bases, the J end by 0 bases, with 14 bases between. CDR3 in amino acids: CASSPGLFYSGANVLTF. The DNA for the CDR3 is TGTGCCAGCAGTCCGGGACTGTTTTACTCTGGGGCCAACGTCCTGACTTTC.

This chain uses TRBV7-8 with TRBJ2-7; D unresolved. Trimming took off 3 bases at V and 3 bases at J, with 9 bases between the two ends. Germline V gene lookup returns CDR1 SGHVS and CDR2 FQNEAQ. The length of the CDR3 is 13 residues. The CDR3 here is CASSLNVGYEQYF. The CDR3 DNA follows: TGTGCCAGCAGCTTGAACGTCGGCTACGAGCAGTACTTC.

The gene calls are TRBV9 and TRBJ2-4, with TRBD1 matching over 7 bases. Germline values: CDR1 SGDLS, CDR2 YYNGEE. This CDR3 spans 17 amino acids. V was clipped by 4 bases and J by 1 base; unmatched bases: 11. The CDR3 coding sequence is TGTGCCAGCAGCCCGAGTGACAGGGCGGAGGCCAAAAACATTCAGTACTTC. It translates to CASSPSDRAEAKNIQYF.